A single T cell receptor (beta chain) is shown here with its context. Its antigen is unknown. This record belongs to a study of shared clonotypes between healthy human individuals. Study summary: Three plates each covered CD4 naive and memory; CD8 naive two, CD8 memory one.

With 7 bases clipped from V and 4 bases from J, the junction kept 4 bases outside the gene matches. Per germline, CDR1 MNHNS and CDR2 SASEGT. The CDR3 length is 14 residues. All the donors were Caucasian adults who lived in Nashville, Tennessee. Subsets obtained from CD4+ cells comprised CD45RA+ naive and CD45RA-negative memory cells. Findings of the study overall: Only blood was sampled; tissue repertoires likely differ.

The assay was immunoSEQ multiplex PCR, and TCRdb's table has in-frame clones only and misses some. Of some 2.4 million clones detected, 90% to 95% appear once; the ten largest clones hold roughly 0.36%. Sequencing was carried out using naive CD4+ T cells from PBMCs. Sample subset: CD45RA+ positively selected. The origin of this receptor is a man aged 18-30 years in good health. Some clones in this sample may be carry-over from other donors' samples. The chain employs TRBV6-1 and TRBJ2-3; 11 bases match TRBD1. The CDR3 loop is CASNKDRGPDTQYF. CDR3 in DNA: TGTGCCAGCAACAAGGACAGGGGGCCAGATACGCAGTATTTT.